This T cell receptor (beta chain) was obtained from a study of cytomegalovirus exposure and HLA in healthy donors (dated by TCRdb to about 2017). Concerning the study at large: According to an earlier analysis of several hundred of the donors, about 190 million T cells yielded some 110 million unique TCR beta sequences and about 300 Gb of sequence data. Of the 300 to 500 genotyped donors, more than 75% were placed in the genetic ancestry cluster associated with self-reported Caucasian donors. A later genetic analysis used genome-wide SNP genotypes for about 60% of the roughly 700 donors, treating that subset as a discovery cohort. Rather than drawing on any new phenotypic data, the later analysis identified candidate immune exposures from TCR beta sequences and the way those sequences occurred across donors. Using immunosequencing, the study profiled T cell repertoires from roughly 650 subjects and related those repertoires to cytomegalovirus serostatus. All discovery cohort repertoires had been generated on a single sequencing platform. The number of donors typed differed by locus, with about 629-630 for A, B, C, DRB1 and DQB1, about 500 for DQA1, over 600 for DPA1, and 400 to 490 for DPB1. High-throughput TCR immunosequencing, statistical association of individual TCRs with disease status, and machine learning were combined to predict cytomegalovirus infection status. Among almost 400 genotyped donors of the cohort, an average of roughly 240,000 unique TCR beta nucleotide sequences were sequenced per donor, roughly 18% of them non-productive. Approximately 300 gigabases of sequencing data and approximately 92 million unique TCR sequences made up an early release that covered approximately 620 HLA-typed donors. The aim of the study was to test whether cataloging public T cell receptors could identify signatures of past pathogen exposure. A later analysis re-analyzed previously published TCR beta repertoires from 666 donors and added high-resolution HLA genotyping to study TCR occurrence patterns. An earlier analysis of 587 of the donors used high-throughput TCR beta sequencing to judge whether each TCR beta V gene segment behaved as functional or pseudogenic. HLA typing included class I and class II loci at four-digit resolution. Besides the first cohort of hundreds of subjects, a separate validation cohort made up of over 95 different subjects was used. Because of strong linkage in the cohort, four or five DR-DQ haplotypes were treated as single units for association and clustering. Donor age, sex, ethnicity and CMV serostatus were compiled alongside the repertoire data.

The cohort consisted of some 730 healthy bone marrow donors. Cohort members were all nominally healthy when sampled, although unrecorded immune exposures were likely present. The donor was CMV seropositive and was included in the group of 250 to 300 seropositive cohort members. Every donor gave a peripheral blood sample, and the peripheral blood mononuclear cells from that sample were used for TCR beta sequencing. Genomic DNA extraction from the blood cell samples was performed with the Qiagen DNeasy Blood Extraction Kit. Overall results and qualifications from the work: In this cohort, only TCR beta chains were sequenced, and detectable features were limited by the absence of alpha or paired-chain data. Some IMGT-functional V segments, including TRBV6-2 and TRBV6-3, could not be distinguished by the 87-base-pair reads and were therefore excluded. A group of highly shared sequence variants was considered likely to be a technical artifact of the sequencing pipeline. According to a later analysis, parvovirus B19, influenza, CMV and Epstein-Barr virus appeared linked to several top co-occurrence clusters. In a later analysis, the rate of TCR association differed among HLA loci, with DRB1 alleles having the most associated TCRs and HLA-C alleles having the fewest. The earlier analysis of 587 of the donors excluded 15 to 20 rarely observed V segments, including chromosome 9 orphons, because counts were too low. In a later analysis, HLA-associated TCR beta chains were found to be more clonally expanded and to have lower generation probabilities than equally common non-associated chains. In both the original and validation cohorts, the classifier was reported to diagnose cytomegalovirus status with high specificity and sensitivity. A further reported finding was that TCR beta sequences accurately predicted the HLA-A and HLA-B alleles for most subjects in the first cohort. In an earlier analysis of 587 of the donors, most TCR beta V segments were observed in productive rearrangements about 87% or about 30% of the time, broadly matching IMGT annotations. Because some donors lacked HLA typing at each locus, the association tests relied only on the typed subset. Linkage disequilibrium might explain the correlated functional status among segregating V segments, but an unknown experimental factor could not be excluded. At a false discovery rate of 0.05, a later analysis linked 16,000 or so TCR beta sequences to specific HLA alleles. The study listed over 150 TCR beta chains as associated with cytomegalovirus. According to a later genetic analysis, donors in an Asian-associated ancestry cluster had fewer N-insertions in productive TCRs than the approximately 650-donor mean. When HLA alleles, especially DR and DQ, strongly co-occurred, TCR associations were difficult to assign to individual alleles. The presence/absence analyses assumed that sequencing depth was roughly uniform across donors, and that assumption may not be true. The authors suggested that the approach could potentially be extended to other disease states and immunological phenotypes. Most TCR sequences were observed very rarely across donors, whereas some public TCRs were present in many individuals. In vitro tests confirmed that three of the cytomegalovirus-associated TCR beta chains recognize cytomegalovirus antigens. In a later analysis, most CMV-associated TCR beta chains were found to appear HLA-restricted, with HLA associations seemingly driven largely by CMV exposure. A later genetic analysis associated a missense DCLRE1C variant with V-gene and J-gene trimming of TCR beta chains, and an independent cohort replicated the association. The only immune exposure information available for the cohort was CMV serostatus.

The germline V end is reduced by 0 bases and the J end by 3 bases; junction bases left unmatched: 16. Per the germline V gene, SGHDT is the CDR1 and YYEEEE is the CDR2. Spanning cysteine to phenylalanine, the CDR3 consists of 19 amino acids. Only the CDR3 part of the read is kept: 57 bases, read in frame from the first base. This clone was counted once. Its antigen is still unknown. The input lacks base qualities; no much larger clone sits a single base away. The method behind the library was the immunoSEQ multiplex PCR assay. For the multiplex PCR, a mixture combining 60 forward primers for TCR Vbeta segments and 13 reverse primers for TCR Jbeta segments was used. The CDR3 region of rearranged TCR beta genes was amplified from genomic DNA by a multiplex PCR assay. Amplified TCR beta libraries were sequenced as 87-base-pair reads on the Illumina HiSeq System. For the original study's pipeline: In a later analysis, some 80 million unique TCR beta chains were counted across the 500 to 700 repertoires, and roughly 10 million of these chains were shared by at least two donors. A nearest-neighbor algorithm error-corrected the raw reads and collapsed the reads into unique sequences, merging closely related sequences to remove PCR and sequencing errors. Alignment of CDR3 sequences to IMGT reference sequences was used to assign V, D and J gene segments. For a sequence to be retained, a match of at least six nucleotides to both a V gene segment and a J gene segment was required. A rearrangement was called productive if the CDR3 had no stop codons and remained in frame with V and J, and every other rearrangement was called non-productive. CDR3 was defined according to IMGT convention as the region running from the second conserved V-encoded cysteine to the conserved J-encoded phenylalanine. The earlier analysis of roughly 590 of the donors excluded sequences that lacked an unambiguous match to a single V gene segment. In an earlier analysis of around 600 of the donors, V segments were called functional above 56.7% productive rearrangements and were called segregating when the between-donor standard deviation exceeded 5%. A statistical classification framework was built for diagnosing cytomegalovirus status from the catalog of TCR beta chain sequences. A later analysis assigned V and J genes by comparing TCR nucleotide sequences with IMGT/GENE-DB human TR gene sequences. The TCRdist pipeline was used in a later analysis to assign CDR3 sequences and most-parsimonious VDJ recombination scenarios. In a later analysis, each TCR beta chain was defined by its CDR3 amino acid sequence together with its V-gene family, and reads without a unique V-gene family were excluded. As a way to deal with suspected cross-contamination and a sequencing artifact, a later analysis dropped approximately 570 nucleotide sequences that were highly shared and had low generation probability. In a later analysis, a clonal expansion index for each public chain was calculated from normalized within-repertoire ranks of inferred template counts. In a later analysis, generation probabilities were computed with a VDJ recombination model fitted to out-of-frame rearrangements, and the resulting probabilities were checked against IGoR. Hypergeometric tests were used in a later analysis to score TCR-TCR, TCR-HLA and TCR-CMV co-occurrence, with a repertoire-size bias correction applied to the TCR pairs. In a later analysis, false discovery rates were estimated by permuting HLA or CMV assignments 20 times. In a later analysis, co-occurring TCRs were grouped using DBSCAN, with TCRdist sequence similarity added in when clustering inside HLA-allele-positive subsets. Co-occurrence clustering excluded repertoires with fewer than 30,000 or more than 120,000 public chains, plus five with anomalous nucleotide sharing. Here the immuneACCESS table is served through TCRdb, limited to in-frame sequences with V and J called. Missing clones are a known gap in these copies; in checked studies unresolved V genes cover under half, and the rest lacks a known reason. For V, J and clone size, that table is used; D and trimming come from the DNA. Present in this sample are some 170,000 clones, roughly 76% of which were seen just once. Roughly 4.9% of the sample lies in the top ten.

Recombination joined TRBV5-6 with TRBJ2-7, with 9 bases matching TRBD2. The sequence derives from a woman aged 18-29 years in good health and CMV-seropositive. The sequenced sample was PBMCs. This receptor has the CDR3 CASSLDPQVWGSGGYEQYF. The nucleotides are TGTGCCAGCAGCTTGGATCCCCAGGTATGGGGTAGCGGGGGCTACGAGCAGTACTTC. Reference TRBV5-6 and TRBJ2-7 proteins supply the regions before and after the CDR3; the full variable domain is: DAGVTQSPTHLIKTRGQQVTLRCSPKSGHDTVSWYQQALGQGPQFIFQYYEEEERQRGNFPDRFSGHQFPNYSSELNVNALLLGDSALYLCASSLDPQVWGSGGYEQYFGPGTRLTVT.